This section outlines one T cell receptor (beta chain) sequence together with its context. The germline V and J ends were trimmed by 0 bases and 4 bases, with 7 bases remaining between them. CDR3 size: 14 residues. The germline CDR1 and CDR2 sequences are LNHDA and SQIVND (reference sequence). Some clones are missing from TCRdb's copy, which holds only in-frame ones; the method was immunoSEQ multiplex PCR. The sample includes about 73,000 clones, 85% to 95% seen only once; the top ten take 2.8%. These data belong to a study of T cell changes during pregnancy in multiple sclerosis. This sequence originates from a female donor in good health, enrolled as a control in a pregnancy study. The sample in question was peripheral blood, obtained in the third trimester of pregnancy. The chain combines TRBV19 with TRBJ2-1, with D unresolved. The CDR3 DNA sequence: TGTGCCAGTAGTATAGAGGGCAGTTACAATGAGCAGTTCTTC. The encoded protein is CASSIEGSYNEQFF.